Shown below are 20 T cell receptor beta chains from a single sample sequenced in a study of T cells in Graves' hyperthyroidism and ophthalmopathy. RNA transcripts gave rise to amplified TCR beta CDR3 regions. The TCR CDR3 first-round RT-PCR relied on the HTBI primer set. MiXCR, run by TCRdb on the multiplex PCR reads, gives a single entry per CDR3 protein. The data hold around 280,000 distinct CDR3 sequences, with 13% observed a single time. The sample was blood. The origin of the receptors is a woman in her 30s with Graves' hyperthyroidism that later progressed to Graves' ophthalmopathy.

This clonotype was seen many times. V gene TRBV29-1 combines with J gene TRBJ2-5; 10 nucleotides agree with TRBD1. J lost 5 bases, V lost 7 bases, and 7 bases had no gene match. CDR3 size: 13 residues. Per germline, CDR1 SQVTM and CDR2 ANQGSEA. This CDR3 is CSGRRTGGETQYF. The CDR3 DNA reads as TGCAGCGGTCGGAGGACAGGGGGTGAGACCCAGTACTTC.

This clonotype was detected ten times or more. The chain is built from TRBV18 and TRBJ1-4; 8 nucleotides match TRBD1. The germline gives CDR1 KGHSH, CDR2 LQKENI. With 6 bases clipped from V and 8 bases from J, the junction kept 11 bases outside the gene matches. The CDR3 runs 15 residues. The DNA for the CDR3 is TGTGCCAGCTCTTCGACAGTTGGGACAGGCGAAAAACTGTTTTTT. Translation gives CASSSTVGTGEKLFF.

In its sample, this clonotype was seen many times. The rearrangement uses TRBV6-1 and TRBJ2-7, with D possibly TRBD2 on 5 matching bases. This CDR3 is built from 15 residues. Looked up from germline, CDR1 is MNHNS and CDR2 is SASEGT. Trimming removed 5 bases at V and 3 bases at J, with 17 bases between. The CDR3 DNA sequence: TGTGCCAGCAGTTTAGAGCGGAGCCCCAACTACGAGCAGTACTTC. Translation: CASSLERSPNYEQYF.

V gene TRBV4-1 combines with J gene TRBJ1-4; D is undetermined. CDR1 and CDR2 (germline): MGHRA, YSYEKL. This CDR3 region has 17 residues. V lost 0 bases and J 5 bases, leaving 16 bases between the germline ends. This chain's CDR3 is CASSQDEVSALNEKLFF. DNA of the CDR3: TGCGCCAGCAGCCAAGATGAGGTGTCAGCTCTAAATGAAAAACTGTTTTTT.

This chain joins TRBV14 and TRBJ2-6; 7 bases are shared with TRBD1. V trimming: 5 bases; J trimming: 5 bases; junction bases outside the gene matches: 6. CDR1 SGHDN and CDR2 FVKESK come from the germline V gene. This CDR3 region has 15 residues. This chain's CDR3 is CASSYRQGWANVLTF. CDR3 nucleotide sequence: TGTGCCAGCAGCTACCGACAGGGCTGGGCCAACGTCCTGACTTTC.

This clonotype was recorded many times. The CDR3: CSARDMGHPPYEQYF. CDR3 in DNA: TGCAGTGCTAGAGATATGGGGCACCCCCCCTACGAGCAGTACTTC. The chain is built from TRBV20-1 and TRBJ2-7, with D possibly matching TRBD1 (5 bases). The CDR3 covers 15 residues. CDR1 is DFQATT and CDR2 is SNEGSKA in the germline V gene (reference sequence). V shed 0 bases and J shed 2 bases, with 14 bases lying between them.

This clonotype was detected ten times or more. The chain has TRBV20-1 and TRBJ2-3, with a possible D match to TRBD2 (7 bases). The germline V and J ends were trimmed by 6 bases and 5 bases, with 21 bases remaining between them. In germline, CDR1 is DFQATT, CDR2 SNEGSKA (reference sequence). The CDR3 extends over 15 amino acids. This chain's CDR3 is CSATQGGGPKDTQYF. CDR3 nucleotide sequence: TGCAGTGCAACCCAAGGGGGAGGGCCAAAAGATACGCAGTATTTT.

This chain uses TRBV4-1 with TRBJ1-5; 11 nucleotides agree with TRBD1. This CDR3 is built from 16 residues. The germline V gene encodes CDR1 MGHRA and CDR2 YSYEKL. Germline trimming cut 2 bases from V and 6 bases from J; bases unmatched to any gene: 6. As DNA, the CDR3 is TGCGCCAGCAGCCAATCCGGGACAGGGGGGGTTCAGCCCCAGCATTTT. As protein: CASSQSGTGGVQPQHF.

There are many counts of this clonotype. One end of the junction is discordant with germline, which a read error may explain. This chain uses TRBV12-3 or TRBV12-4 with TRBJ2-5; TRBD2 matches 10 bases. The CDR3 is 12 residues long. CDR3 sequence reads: CASTAGGETQYF. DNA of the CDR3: TGTGCAAGCACAGCGGGGGGGGAGACCCAGTACTTC.

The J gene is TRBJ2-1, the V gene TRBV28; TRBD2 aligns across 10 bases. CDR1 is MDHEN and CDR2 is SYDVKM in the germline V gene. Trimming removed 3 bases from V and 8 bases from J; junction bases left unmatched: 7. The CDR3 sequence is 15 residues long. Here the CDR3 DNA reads TGTGCCAGCAGTTTGGGAGCGGGAGGGGGGGATGAGCAGTTCTTC. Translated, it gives CASSLGAGGGDEQFF.

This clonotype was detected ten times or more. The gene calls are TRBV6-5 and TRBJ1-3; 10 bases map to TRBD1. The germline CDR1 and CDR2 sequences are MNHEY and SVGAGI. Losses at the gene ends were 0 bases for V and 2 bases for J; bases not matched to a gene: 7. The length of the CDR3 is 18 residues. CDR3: CASSYSSGTGAAGNTIYF. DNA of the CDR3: TGTGCCAGCAGTTACTCCTCCGGGACAGGGGCAGCTGGAAACACCATATATTTT.

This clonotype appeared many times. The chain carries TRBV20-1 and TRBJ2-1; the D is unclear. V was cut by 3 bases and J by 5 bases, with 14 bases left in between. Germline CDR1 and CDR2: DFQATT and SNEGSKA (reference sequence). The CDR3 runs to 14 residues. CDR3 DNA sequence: TGCAGTGCTAGCATCCCGGTCGCTAACAATGAGCAGTTCTTC. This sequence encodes CSASIPVANNEQFF.

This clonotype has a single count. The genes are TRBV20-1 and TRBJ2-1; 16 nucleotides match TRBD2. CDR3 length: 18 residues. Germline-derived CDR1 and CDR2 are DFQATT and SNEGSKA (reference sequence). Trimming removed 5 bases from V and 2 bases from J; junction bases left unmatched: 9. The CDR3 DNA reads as TGCAGTGCTGCTCGGCCGGGACTAGCGGGAGGGGCCTACAATGAGCAGTTCTTC. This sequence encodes CSAARPGLAGGAYNEQFF.

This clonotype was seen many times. CDR3 protein: CASSLPGLAGGFPGANVLTF. Written as DNA, the CDR3 is TGTGCCAGCAGCTTACCGGGACTAGCGGGAGGATTCCCTGGGGCCAACGTCCTGACTTTC. V and J are TRBV7-8 and TRBJ2-6; 15 bases are a match to TRBD2. Per the germline V gene, CDR1 is SGHVS and CDR2 is FQNEAQ. Germline trimming cut 2 bases from V and 2 bases from J; bases unmatched to any gene: 7. The CDR3 contains 20 residues.

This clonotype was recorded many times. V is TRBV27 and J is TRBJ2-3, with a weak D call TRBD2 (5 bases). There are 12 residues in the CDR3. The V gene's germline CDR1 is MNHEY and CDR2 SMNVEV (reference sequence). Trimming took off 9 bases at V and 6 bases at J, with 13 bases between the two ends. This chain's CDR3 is CASSHVADTQYF. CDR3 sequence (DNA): TGTGCCAGTTCACACGTAGCGGATACGCAGTATTTT.

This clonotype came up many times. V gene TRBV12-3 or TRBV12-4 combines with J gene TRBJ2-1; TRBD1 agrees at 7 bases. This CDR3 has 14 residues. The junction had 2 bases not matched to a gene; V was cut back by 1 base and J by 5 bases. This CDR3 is CASSLGQGNNEQFF. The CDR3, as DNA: TGTGCCAGCAGTTTAGGACAGGGAAACAATGAGCAGTTCTTC.

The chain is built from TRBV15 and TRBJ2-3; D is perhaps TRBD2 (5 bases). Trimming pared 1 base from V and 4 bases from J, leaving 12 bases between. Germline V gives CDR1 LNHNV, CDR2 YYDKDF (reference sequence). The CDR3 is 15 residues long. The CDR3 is CATSRVGSAADTQYF. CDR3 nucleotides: TGTGCCACCAGCAGAGTAGGTAGCGCCGCAGATACGCAGTATTTT. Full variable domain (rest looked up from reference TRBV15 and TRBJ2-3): DAMVIQNPRYQVTQFGKPVTLSCSQTLNHNVMYWYQQKSSQAPKLLFHYYDKDFNNEADTPDNFQSRRPNTSFCFLDIRSPGLGDTAMYLCATSRVGSAADTQYFGPGTRLTVL.

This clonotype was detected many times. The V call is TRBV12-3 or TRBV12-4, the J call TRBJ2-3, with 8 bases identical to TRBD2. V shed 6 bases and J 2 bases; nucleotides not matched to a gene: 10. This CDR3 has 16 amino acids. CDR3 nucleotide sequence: TGTGCCAGCAGCCATAATAGCGGGGCATACACAGATACGCAGTATTTT. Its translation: CASSHNSGAYTDTQYF.

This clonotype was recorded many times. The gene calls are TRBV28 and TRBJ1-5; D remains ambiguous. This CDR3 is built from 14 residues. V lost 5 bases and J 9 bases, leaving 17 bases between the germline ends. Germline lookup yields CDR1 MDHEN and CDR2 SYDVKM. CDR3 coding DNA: TGTGCCAGCAGTCCAACAGTTGGACTTGGGCCCCAGCATTTT. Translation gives CASSPTVGLGPQHF.

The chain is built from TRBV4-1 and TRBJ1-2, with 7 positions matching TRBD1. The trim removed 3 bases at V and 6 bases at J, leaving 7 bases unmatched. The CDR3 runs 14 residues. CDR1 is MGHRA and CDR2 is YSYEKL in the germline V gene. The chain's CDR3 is CASSQGTATHGYTF. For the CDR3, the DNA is TGCGCCAGCAGCCAGGGGACAGCCACCCATGGCTACACCTTC.